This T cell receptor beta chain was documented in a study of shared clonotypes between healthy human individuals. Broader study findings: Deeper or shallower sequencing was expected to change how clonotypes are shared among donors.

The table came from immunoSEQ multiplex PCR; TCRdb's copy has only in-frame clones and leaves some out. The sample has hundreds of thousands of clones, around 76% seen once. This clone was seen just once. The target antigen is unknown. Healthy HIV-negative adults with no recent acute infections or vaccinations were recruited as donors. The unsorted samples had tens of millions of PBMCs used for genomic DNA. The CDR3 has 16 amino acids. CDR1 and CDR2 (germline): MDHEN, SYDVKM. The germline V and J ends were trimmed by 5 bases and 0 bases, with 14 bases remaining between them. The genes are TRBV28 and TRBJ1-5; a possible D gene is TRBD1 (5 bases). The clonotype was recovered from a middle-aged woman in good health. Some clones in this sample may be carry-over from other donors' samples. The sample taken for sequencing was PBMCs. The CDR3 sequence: CASSDPTEYSNQPQHF. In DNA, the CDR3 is TGTGCCAGCAGTGACCCGACAGAATATAGCAATCAGCCCCAGCATTTT. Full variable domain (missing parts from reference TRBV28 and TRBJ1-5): DVKVTQSSRYLVKRTGEKVFLECVQDMDHENMFWYRQDPGLGLRLIYFSYDVKMKEKGDIPEGYSVSREKKERFSLILESASTNQTSMYLCASSDPTEYSNQPQHFGDGTRLSIL.